Detailed here is one T cell receptor beta chain. The antigen remains undetermined. Isolated RNA was reverse transcribed in full, so expressed TCRB transcripts were sequenced. The protocol was immunoSEQ multiplex PCR, while the TCRdb copy is restricted to in-frame clones and leaves out a portion. The sample consists of hundreds of thousands of clones, around a sixth of them appearing once. The germline gives CDR1 SGDLS, CDR2 YYNGEE. The CDR3 is 12 residues long. V was cut by 3 bases and J by 7 bases, with 10 bases left in between. Central memory, naive, regulatory and stem cell-like memory CD4+ cells were sorted by CD45RO/CCR7/CD25/CD127/CD95/CD27. The sample originates from a study of beta chain features in type 1 diabetes. Study findings and constraints: Still unanswered here is whether HLA type influences TCRB rearrangement.

Material: naive CD4+ T cells from blood. The clonotype originates from a woman between 18 and 29 years old in good health. The V and J genes are TRBV9 and TRBJ1-2, with D hard to call. The CDR3 DNA is TGTGCCAGCAGCGCTCGGGGATCTGGCTACACCTTC. Protein product: CASSARGSGYTF.